This is a list of T cell receptor beta chains from one sample in a study of blood T cell repertoires in COVID-19. Produced via immunoSEQ multiplex PCR; TCRdb's table is partial and in-frame only. The table lists about 130,000 clones, under 85% of them singletons. Sequencing input: peripheral blood. The receptors shown here come from a man aged 35 to 55 with active or convalescent COVID-19. Both conserved end residues are trimmed from each CDR3.

j_call | v_call | cdr3_aa
TRBJ2-5 | TRBV2 | ASSDEVDRGRGGETQY
TRBJ2-5 | TRBV5-1 | ASSLEATGAGTQY
TRBJ2-5 | TRBV6-6 | ASSQQGAETQY
TRBJ2-7 | TRBV27 | ASSFGGGAVEQY
TRBJ2-7 | TRBV15 | ATSIPGQGYEQY
TRBJ2-7 | TRBV28 | ASSTRDEQY
TRBJ2-7 | TRBV5-1 | ASSKTGYEQY
TRBJ2-3 | TRBV3-1/TRBV3-2 | ASGTSGGTDTQY
TRBJ2-1 | TRBV7-6 | ASSLASGPFNEQF
TRBJ2-7 | TRBV5-1 | ASSLRQIIGYSSYEQY
TRBJ2-2 | TRBV5-5 | ASREGTGELF
TRBJ1-1 | TRBV4-3 | ASSQNVRGRDEAF
TRBJ2-2 | TRBV27 | ASSADRAPNTGELF
TRBJ2-7 | TRBV19 | ASSTLTGYYEQY
TRBJ1-3 | TRBV5-6 | ASSLRAVRGSGNTIY
TRBJ2-2 | TRBV21-1 | ASSQRRSQTPNTGELF
TRBJ1-5 | TRBV21-1 | ASSKVLAGGDQPQH
TRBJ2-1 | TRBV21-1 | ANLPPNREQF
TRBJ1-4 | TRBV18 | ASSPPGTGAEKLF
TRBJ2-5 | TRBV9 | ASSVEGQRISETQY
TRBJ2-3 | TRBV2 | ASSDQGQNYRSTDTQY
TRBJ1-4 | TRBV6-6 | ASSYHRDRGDEKLF
TRBJ1-6 | TRBV28 | ASRDSSSYNSPLH
TRBJ1-5 | TRBV7-2 | ASSTRSGASQPQH
TRBJ1-4 | TRBV12-3/TRBV12-4 | ASSFPGEKLF
TRBJ2-3 | TRBV29-1 | SVKRGTDTQY
TRBJ2-3 | TRBV4-3 | ASSQGVAGPSTDTQY
TRBJ1-1 | TRBV6-5 | ASSYSQERNTEAF
TRBJ1-5 | TRBV6-5 | ASSTGQGPQPQH
TRBJ1-2 | TRBV7-9 | ASSPEGGAYGYT
TRBJ2-1 | TRBV21-1 | ASLPPRAEQF
TRBJ1-2 | TRBV20-1 | SCSENYGYT
TRBJ1-4 | TRBV29-1 | SAVQGSEKLF
TRBJ1-4 | TRBV2 | ASSTTGGNEKLF
TRBJ1-2 | TRBV15 | ATSRMGQGVGGYT
TRBJ1-3 | TRBV7-7 | ASSSSRASGNTIY
TRBJ2-7 | TRBV11-2 | ASSPAYEQY
TRBJ2-5 | TRBV7-2 | ASSLRGDRGETQY
TRBJ2-5 | TRBV4-2 | ASSQDMGSGGGWKETQY
TRBJ1-4 | TRBV18 | ASSPPDRGTTNEKLF
TRBJ1-1 | TRBV10-3 | ATVHRGGETEAF
TRBJ1-2 | TRBV29-1 | SVGRGEGYT
TRBJ1-5 | TRBV12-3/TRBV12-4 | ASKTGRDQPQH
TRBJ1-2 | TRBV19 | ASSKRGGNGYT
TRBJ1-2 | TRBV3-1/TRBV3-2 | ASSQDLFRGQWGYT
TRBJ2-3 | TRBV4-2 | ASSQEFTSSTDTQY
TRBJ1-4 | TRBV24-1 | ATSESGATEPQHNEKLF